This TCR beta chain stems from a study of T cell responses to AZD1222 COVID-19 vaccine. Findings and caveats of the study: Two doses of AZD1222 preceded a rise in Spike-specific TCR breadth and depth. Close to half of all spike-specific TCRs reportedly target regions of the variants that are unmutated.

TCRdb's copy holds only in-frame clones and misses some; the assay was immunoSEQ multiplex PCR. The sample yields more than 110,000 clones, roughly 92% seen once. The CDR3 sequence is 11 residues long. Germline V CDR1 and CDR2: MDHEN, SYDVKM. V was clipped by 5 bases and J by 10 bases, with 11 bases between them. Notes on this clone: The antigen remains undetermined.

The sequencing here drew on peripheral blood, taken on day 0 of AZD1222 vaccination. The J gene is TRBJ1-1, the V gene TRBV28, with D uncertain. The receptor was isolated from an adult in good health. The CDR3 bases are TGTGCCAGCAGTCCCCGCGCGGTAGCTTTCTTT. This translates into CASSPRAVAFF. The variable domain in full, with the rest retrieved from reference TRBV28 and TRBJ1-1, is DVKVTQSSRYLVKRTGEKVFLECVQDMDHENMFWYRQDPGLGLRLIYFSYDVKMKEKGDIPEGYSVSREKKERFSLILESASTNQTSMYLCASSPRAVAFFGQGTRLTVV.